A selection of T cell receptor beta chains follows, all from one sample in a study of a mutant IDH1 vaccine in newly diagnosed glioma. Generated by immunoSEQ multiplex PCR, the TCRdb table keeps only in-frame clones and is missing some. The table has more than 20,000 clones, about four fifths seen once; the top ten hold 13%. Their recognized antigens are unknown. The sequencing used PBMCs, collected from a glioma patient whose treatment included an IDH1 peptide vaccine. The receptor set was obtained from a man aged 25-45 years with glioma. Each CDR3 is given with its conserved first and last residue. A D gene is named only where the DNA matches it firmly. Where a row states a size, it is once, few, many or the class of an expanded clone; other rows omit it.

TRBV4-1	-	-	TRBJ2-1	CASSRERTYNEQFF	TGCGCCAGCAGCCGAGAGCGGACCTACAATGAGCAGTTCTTC
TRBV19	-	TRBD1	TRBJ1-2	CASRLRDRGNYGYTF	TGTGCCAGTAGGCTCCGGGACAGGGGAAACTATGGCTACACCTTC
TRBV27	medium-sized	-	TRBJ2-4	CASSSTAKNIQYF	TGTGCCAGCTCTTCAACAGCCAAAAACATTCAGTACTTC
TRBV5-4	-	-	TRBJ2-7	CASSLEGRKYLSALDEQYF	TGTGCCAGCAGCTTGGAGGGGAGAAAGTACCTCTCCGCGTTAGACGAGCAGTACTTC
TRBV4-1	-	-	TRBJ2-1	CASSRPSVGNEQFF	TGCGCCAGCAGCCGCCCCTCGGTAGGAAATGAGCAGTTCTTC
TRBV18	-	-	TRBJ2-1	CASSPRARGFGSYNEQFF	TGTGCCAGCTCACCACGAGCGAGGGGCTTTGGGTCCTACAATGAGCAGTTCTTC
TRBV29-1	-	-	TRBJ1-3	CSVEDGEVGNTIYF	TGCAGCGTTGAAGACGGGGAGGTCGGAAACACCATATATTTT
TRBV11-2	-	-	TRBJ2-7	CASSHGKYSYEQYF	TGTGCCAGCAGCCATGGGAAGTACTCCTACGAGCAGTACTTC
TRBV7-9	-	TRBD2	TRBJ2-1	CASSLLAGGPGEQFF	TGTGCCAGCAGCTTACTAGCGGGAGGGCCGGGTGAGCAGTTCTTC
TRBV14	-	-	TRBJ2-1	CASSQDGGIAGWLYNEQFF	TGTGCCAGCAGCCAAGATGGGGGAATTGCGGGATGGCTCTACAATGAGCAGTTCTTC
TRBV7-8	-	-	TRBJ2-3	CASSLRGGVADTQYF	TGTGCCAGCAGCTTAAGGGGGGGAGTGGCAGATACGCAGTATTTT
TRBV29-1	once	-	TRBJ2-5	CSVLLARETQYF	TGCAGCGTTCTATTAGCGCGGGAGACCCAGTACTTC
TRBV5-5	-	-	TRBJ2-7	CASTPPGTNRSYEQYF	TGTGCCAGCACTCCGCCGGGAACCAACCGCTCCTACGAGCAGTACTTC
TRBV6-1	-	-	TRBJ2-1	CASNQGEPWRVQFF	TGTGCCAGCAATCAAGGGGAGCCCTGGCGGGTGCAGTTCTTC
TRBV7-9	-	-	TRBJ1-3	CASSVLGVPGNTIYF	TGTGCCAGCAGCGTACTCGGAGTCCCTGGAAACACCATATATTTT
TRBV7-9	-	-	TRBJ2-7	CASSLGLRGLNSYEQYF	TGTGCCAGCAGCTTAGGACTAAGGGGACTTAACTCCTACGAGCAGTACTTC
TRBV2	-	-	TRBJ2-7	CASSEARWSSYEQYF	TGTGCCAGCAGTGAGGCCAGGTGGAGCTCCTACGAGCAGTACTTC
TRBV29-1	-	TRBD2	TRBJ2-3	CSALKAGFTDTQYF	TGCAGCGCTTTGAAAGCGGGATTCACAGATACGCAGTATTTT
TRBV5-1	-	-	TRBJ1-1	CASSLFGDTEAFF	TGCGCCAGCAGCTTATTTGGGGACACTGAAGCTTTCTTT
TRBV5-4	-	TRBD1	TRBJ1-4	CASSGHRGGTNEKLFF	TGTGCCAGCAGCGGACACAGGGGAGGCACTAATGAAAAACTGTTTTTT
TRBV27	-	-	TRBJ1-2	CASTYRGGDQYGYTF	TGTGCCAGCACCTATAGGGGAGGGGATCAGTATGGCTACACCTTC
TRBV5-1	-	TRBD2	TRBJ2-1	CASTTRASGYNEQFF	TGCGCCAGCACCACCAGGGCTAGCGGTTACAATGAGCAGTTCTTC
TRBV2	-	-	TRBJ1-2	CASSEGLNYGYTF	TGTGCCAGCAGTGAAGGGTTAAACTATGGCTACACCTTC
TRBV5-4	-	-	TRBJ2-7	CASSKDLDIYEQYF	TGTGCCAGCAGCAAAGACCTCGACATTTACGAGCAGTACTTC